The 23 T cell receptor beta chains below come from one sample, sequenced in a study of blood T cell repertoires in COVID-19. Sequencing was performed with immunoSEQ multiplex PCR; in TCRdb, only in-frame clones are kept and a portion is missing. The sample lists roughly 100,000 clones, around 86% occurring once. The specimen sequenced was peripheral blood. The receptors derive from a man aged 45-60 years with acute or convalescent COVID-19.

This clone came up once. This chain joins TRBV5-4 and TRBJ1-1, with 11 positions matching TRBD1. Germline-derived CDR1 and CDR2 are SGHNT and YYREEE (reference sequence). The CDR3 is made up of 14 amino acids. The V and J ends lost 4 bases and 1 base, in that order; junction bases with no gene match: 0. CDR3 coding DNA: TGTGCCAGCAGCGGGACAGGGGGGAACACTGAAGCTTTCTTT. Encoded protein: CASSGTGGNTEAFF. Complete variable domain (other parts from reference TRBV5-4 and TRBJ1-1): ETGVTQSPTHLIKTRGQQVTLRCSSQSGHNTVSWYQQALGQGPQFIFQYYREEENGRGNFPPRFSGLQFPNYSSELNVNALELDDSALYLCASSGTGGNTEAFFGQGTRLTVV.

As to this clone: The germline gene is not matched at one end of the junction; a read error may be the cause. CDR3 amino acids: CASSPNNGGETSPF. In nucleotides, the CDR3 is TGTGCCAGCAGCCCAAACAACGGGGGGGAGACGAGCCCTTTC. This chain uses TRBV7-8 with TRBJ1-2, with a weak D call TRBD1 (5 bases). The CDR3 has 14 residues. Germline V gene sequence: CDR1 SGHVS, CDR2 FQNEAQ. The variable domain in full, with the rest retrieved from reference TRBV7-8 and TRBJ1-2, is GAGVSQSPRYKVAKRGQDVALRCDPISGHVSLFWYQQALGQGPEFLTYFQNEAQLDKSGLPSDRFFAERPEGSVSTLKIQRTQQEDSAVYLCASSPNNGGETSPFGSGTRLTVV.

In this sample, this clone turned up a few times. The chain recombines TRBV24-1 with TRBJ1-5; tentative D call: TRBD1 (6 bases). Looked up from germline, CDR1 is KGHDR and CDR2 is SFDVKD. The CDR3 contains 13 residues. Trimming took off 0 bases at V and 10 bases at J, with 9 bases between the two ends. The CDR3 here is CATSDLQGSPQHF. The CDR3 bases are TGTGCCACCAGTGATTTGCAGGGGAGTCCCCAGCATTTT.

This chain joins TRBV7-9 and TRBJ1-2; 12 bases match TRBD1. Looked up from germline, CDR1 is SEHNR and CDR2 is FQNEAQ (reference sequence). The CDR3 sequence is 18 residues long. Trimming at V came to 5 bases and at J to 5 bases, leaving 15 bases not matched to a gene. In DNA form, the CDR3 reads TGTGCCAGCAGCCCGACAGGGACAGGGGGCGCGTTTAATTATGGCTACACCTTC. Translating gives CASSPTGTGGAFNYGYTF.

Concerning this clone: The junction departs from germline at one end; a sequencing error may be responsible. V is TRBV7-7 and J is TRBJ2-5; D possibly corresponds to TRBD2 (6 bases). Germline V gives CDR1 SSHAT, CDR2 FNYEAQ (reference sequence). CDR3 length: 15 amino acids. CDR3 sequence reads: CASSLAAGGEETQYF. The CDR3 DNA follows: TGTGCTAGCAGCTTAGCGGCAGGAGGGGAAGAGACCCAGTACTTC.

The chain's CDR3 is CASSPRTGASSGGYTF. The DNA for the CDR3 is TGTGCCAGCAGCCCCCGTACAGGGGCGTCATCGGGGGGCTACACCTTC. The gene calls are TRBV7-3 and TRBJ1-2, with 7 bases fitting TRBD1. The V segment lost 5 bases and the J segment 8 bases; nucleotides outside the gene matches: 17. Germline CDR1 and CDR2: SGHTA and FQGTGA. This CDR3 region has 16 residues.

This chain's CDR3 is CASSPSVWGRFDTGELFF. CDR3 in DNA: TGCGCCAGCAGCCCAAGCGTTTGGGGGAGGTTCGACACCGGGGAGCTGTTTTTT. This chain connects TRBV4-1 to TRBJ2-2; TRBD2 might be the D (6 bases). The CDR3 totals 18 residues. The germline V gene encodes CDR1 MGHRA and CDR2 YSYEKL. The V end was cut by 4 bases, the J end by 3 bases, with 21 bases between.

This clone was seen just once. This chain connects TRBV3-1 (or the pseudogene TRBV3-2) to TRBJ2-1, with 12 bases aligning to TRBD2. The CDR3 is 17 amino acids. Germline V gene sequence: CDR1 LGHDT, CDR2 YNNKEL (reference sequence). The V and J ends lost 5 bases and 2 bases, in that order; junction bases with no gene match: 7. The CDR3 coding sequence is TGTGCCAGCAGCTTGCGACTAGCGGGAGATACCTACAATGAGCAGTTCTTC. This translates into CASSLRLAGDTYNEQFF.

The rearrangement joins TRBV4-1 to TRBJ1-2, with 7 positions matching TRBD1. The V segment lost 2 bases and the J segment 2 bases; nucleotides outside the gene matches: 5. The CDR3 loop spans 15 amino acids. From germline, CDR1 is MGHRA and CDR2 YSYEKL. The CDR3 spells CASSQLDRANYGYTF. In nucleotides, the CDR3 is TGCGCCAGCAGCCAACTCGACAGGGCGAACTATGGCTACACCTTC.

V is TRBV7-9 and J is TRBJ1-6, with TRBD1 matching 11 bases. CDR3 length: 16 amino acids. Germline assignment: CDR1 SEHNR and CDR2 FQNEAQ (reference sequence). Trimming took 4 bases from V and 9 from J; bases not matched to a gene: 8. The CDR3 here is CASSSAGTGGFSPLHF. DNA of the CDR3: TGTGCCAGCAGCTCCGCCGGGACAGGGGGGTTTTCACCCCTCCACTTT.

This clone came up a few times. The CDR3 loop reads CASSAPSADRGPGYTF. The CDR3, as DNA: TGTGCCAGCAGCGCCCCCAGCGCCGACAGGGGGCCTGGCTACACCTTC. The rearrangement joins TRBV9 to TRBJ1-2; 10 nucleotides agree with TRBD1. Trimming at V came to 3 bases and at J to 7 bases, leaving 12 bases not matched to a gene. Germline assignment: CDR1 SGDLS and CDR2 YYNGEE. The CDR3 spans 16 residues.

The DNA of the CDR3 is TGTGCCAGCAGTTTATCGGACAGGGGAGGGGTGAACACTGAAGCTTTCTTT. Residues: CASSLSDRGGVNTEAFF. The V and J genes are TRBV27 and TRBJ1-1, with 9 bases fitting TRBD1. The CDR3 extends over 17 amino acids. Trimming at V came to 0 bases and at J to 0 bases, leaving 5 bases not matched to a gene. In germline, CDR1 is MNHEY, CDR2 SMNVEV (reference sequence).

The chain combines TRBV5-1 with TRBJ1-5; no clear D gene. The CDR3 covers 13 residues. V was trimmed by 2 bases and J by 2 bases, leaving 5 bases between them. In germline, CDR1 is SGHRS, CDR2 YFSETQ. CDR3 bases: TGCGCCAGCAGCTTTAATGGCAATCAGCCCCAGCATTTT. As protein: CASSFNGNQPQHF.

The V call is TRBV9, the J call TRBJ2-2; weak D call: TRBD1 (6 bases). The CDR3 sequence is 16 residues long. The V gene's germline CDR1 is SGDLS and CDR2 YYNGEE. V lost 0 bases and J 0 bases, leaving 9 bases between the germline ends. The CDR3 DNA follows: TGTGCCAGCAGCGTAGACGGACAGTCGAACACCGGGGAGCTGTTTTTT. Protein sequence: CASSVDGQSNTGELFF.

The chain employs TRBV9 and TRBJ2-7; D not resolved. With 4 bases removed from V and 4 bases from J, the gap between germline ends came to 15 bases. Looked up from germline, CDR1 is SGDLS and CDR2 is YYNGEE. This CDR3 contains 14 residues. The CDR3 nucleotides are TGTGCCAGCAGCCCTCGGAGATCCCCTTACGAGCAGTACTTC. Its protein product is CASSPRRSPYEQYF.

Remarks on this clone: A junction boundary mismatches the germline segment, possibly from a read error. The chain employs TRBV7-7 and TRBJ2-1, with 11 bases lining up with TRBD2. The CDR3 runs 14 residues. Germline V CDR1 and CDR2: SSHAT, FNYEAQ (reference sequence). CDR3 protein: CASSVAGGVNEQFF. As DNA, the CDR3 is TGTGCTAGCAGCGTAGCGGGAGGGGTCAATGAGCAGTTCTTC.

The chain has TRBV5-1 and TRBJ1-4, with TRBD1 as a possible D gene (5 bases). V was pared by 0 bases and J by 8 bases, with 8 bases between. Germline V gene data show CDR1 as SGHRS and CDR2 as YFSETQ. CDR3 length: 13 residues. CDR3 sequence (DNA): TGCGCCAGCAGCTTGGGGACAAACGAAAAACTGTTTTTT. This sequence encodes CASSLGTNEKLFF.

The chain combines TRBV18 with TRBJ1-5, with D possibly TRBD1 on 5 matching bases. Trimming took off 2 bases at V and 2 bases at J, with 19 bases between the two ends. The CDR3 is made up of 18 amino acids. CDR1 is KGHSH, CDR2 LQKENI, per germline. The CDR3 sequence: CASSPGSSHGGGNQPQHF. CDR3 sequence (DNA): TGTGCCAGCTCACCAGGGAGTTCGCACGGAGGGGGCAATCAGCCCCAGCATTTT.

V is TRBV6-5 and J is TRBJ1-2, with TRBD1 matching 10 bases. CDR1 MNHEY and CDR2 SVGAGI come from the germline V gene. This CDR3 contains 15 residues. V lost 6 bases to trimming and J lost 7 bases; unmatched junction nucleotides: 11. The CDR3 reads CASRVPGQGQGGYTF. CDR3 nucleotides: TGTGCCAGCAGAGTCCCGGGACAGGGGCAGGGTGGCTACACCTTC.

V and J are TRBV5-1 and TRBJ1-6, with a weak D call TRBD1 (6 bases). This CDR3 is 15 amino acids long. Per germline, CDR1 SGHRS and CDR2 YFSETQ. Between the trimmed V and J ends, which lost 4 bases and 7 bases, there was a span of 15 bases. CDR3 amino acids: CASSLKQGQNSPLHF. In DNA, the CDR3 is TGCGCCAGCAGCCTAAAACAGGGCCAGAATTCACCCCTCCACTTT.

The chain employs TRBV11-2 and TRBJ1-2; the D gene is possibly TRBD1 (5 bases). The V end was cut by 1 base, the J end by 4 bases, with 13 bases between. The CDR3 extends over 15 amino acids. Germline assignment: CDR1 SGHAT and CDR2 FQNNGV. CDR3 amino acids: CASSLAGTGFYGYTF. In DNA, the CDR3 is TGTGCCAGCAGCTTAGCCGGCACAGGCTTCTATGGCTACACCTTC.

The CDR3 here is CASSELGEFSSYNEQFF. CDR3 DNA: TGTGCCAGCAGTGAATTAGGAGAATTTAGCTCCTACAATGAGCAGTTCTTC. The chain couples TRBV6-1 to TRBJ2-1; D not certain. The CDR3 loop spans 17 amino acids. Per germline, CDR1 MNHNS and CDR2 SASEGT. The germline V and J ends were trimmed by 2 bases and 0 bases, with 14 bases remaining between them.

This rearrangement joins TRBV28 to TRBJ1-2; the D gene is possibly TRBD1 (5 bases). This CDR3 is 13 amino acids long. In germline, CDR1 is MDHEN, CDR2 SYDVKM. V was clipped by 6 bases and J by 4 bases, with 12 bases between them. CDR3 nucleotide sequence: TGTGCCAGCAGAGTTGACGGGGGCTATGGCTACACCTTC. It specifies CASRVDGGYGYTF.